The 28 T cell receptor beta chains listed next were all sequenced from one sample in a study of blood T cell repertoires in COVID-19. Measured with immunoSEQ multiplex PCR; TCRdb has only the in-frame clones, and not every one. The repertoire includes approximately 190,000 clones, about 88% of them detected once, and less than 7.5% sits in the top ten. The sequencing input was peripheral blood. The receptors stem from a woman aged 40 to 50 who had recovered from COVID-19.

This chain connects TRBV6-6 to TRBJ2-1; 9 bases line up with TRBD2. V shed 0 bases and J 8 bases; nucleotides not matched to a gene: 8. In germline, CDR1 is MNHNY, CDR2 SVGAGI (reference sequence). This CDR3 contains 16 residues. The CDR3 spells CASSYSIEGGRDEQFF. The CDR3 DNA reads TGTGCCAGCAGTTACTCGATCGAGGGCGGGAGGGATGAGCAGTTCTTC.

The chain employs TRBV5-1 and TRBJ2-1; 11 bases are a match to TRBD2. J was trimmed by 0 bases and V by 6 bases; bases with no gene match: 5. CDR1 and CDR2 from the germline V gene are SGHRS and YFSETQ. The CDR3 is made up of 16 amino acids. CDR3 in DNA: TGCGCCAGCACCCATACTAGCGGGAGCTCCTACAATGAGCAGTTCTTC. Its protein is CASTHTSGSSYNEQFF.

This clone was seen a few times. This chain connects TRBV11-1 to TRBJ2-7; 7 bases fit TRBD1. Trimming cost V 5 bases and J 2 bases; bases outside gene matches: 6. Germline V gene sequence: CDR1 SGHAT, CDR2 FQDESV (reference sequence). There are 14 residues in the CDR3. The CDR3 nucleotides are TGTGCCAGCAGCCCTTCACAGGGGACCTACGAGCAGTACTTC. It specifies CASSPSQGTYEQYF.

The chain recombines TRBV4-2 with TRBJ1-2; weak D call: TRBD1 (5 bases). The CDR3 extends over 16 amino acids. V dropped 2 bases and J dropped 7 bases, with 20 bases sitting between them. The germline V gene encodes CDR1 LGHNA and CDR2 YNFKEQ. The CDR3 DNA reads TGTGCCAGCAGCCAAAAGTCTTCGAGCAGGGATGGTGGCTACACCTTC. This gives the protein CASSQKSSSRDGGYTF.

CDR3 region: CASSRSTGSVYEQYF. The DNA of the CDR3 is TGTGCCAGCAGCCGATCCACAGGGTCAGTCTACGAGCAGTACTTC. V gene TRBV11-3 combines with J gene TRBJ2-7; tentative D call: TRBD1 (6 bases). The length of the CDR3 is 15 residues. Between the trimmed V and J ends, which lost 5 bases and 3 bases, there was a span of 17 bases. Germline V gene data show CDR1 as SGHNT and CDR2 as YENEEA.

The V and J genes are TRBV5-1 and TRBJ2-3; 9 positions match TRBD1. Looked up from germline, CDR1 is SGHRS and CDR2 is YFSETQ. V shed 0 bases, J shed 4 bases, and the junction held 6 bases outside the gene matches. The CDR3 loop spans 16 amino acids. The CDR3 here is CASSLVLGQGSDTQYF. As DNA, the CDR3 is TGCGCCAGCAGCTTGGTGCTGGGACAGGGCTCAGATACGCAGTATTTT.

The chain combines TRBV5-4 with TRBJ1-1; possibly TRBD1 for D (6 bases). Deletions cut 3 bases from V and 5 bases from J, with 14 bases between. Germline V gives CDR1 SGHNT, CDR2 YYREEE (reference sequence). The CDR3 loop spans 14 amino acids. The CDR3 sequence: CASSSNTGNTEAFF. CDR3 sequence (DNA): TGTGCCAGCAGCTCAAACACAGGGAATACTGAAGCTTTCTTT.

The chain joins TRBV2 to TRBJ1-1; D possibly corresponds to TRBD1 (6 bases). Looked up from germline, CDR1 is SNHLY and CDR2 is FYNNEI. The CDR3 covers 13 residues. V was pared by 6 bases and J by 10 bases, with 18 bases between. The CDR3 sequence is CASSDDTGSGAFF. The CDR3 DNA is TGTGCCAGCAGCGATGATACAGGGTCGGGAGCTTTCTTT.

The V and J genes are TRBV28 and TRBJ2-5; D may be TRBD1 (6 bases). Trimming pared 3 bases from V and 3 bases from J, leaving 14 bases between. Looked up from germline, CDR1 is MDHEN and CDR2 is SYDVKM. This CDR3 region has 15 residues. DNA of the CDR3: TGTGCCAGCAGTTTGCAGACCGGGACAAAAGAGACCCAGTACTTC. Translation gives CASSLQTGTKETQYF.

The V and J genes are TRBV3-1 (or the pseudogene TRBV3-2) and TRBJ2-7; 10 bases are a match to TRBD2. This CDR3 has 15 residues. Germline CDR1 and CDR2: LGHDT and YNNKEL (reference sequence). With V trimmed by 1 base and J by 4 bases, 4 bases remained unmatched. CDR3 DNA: TGTGCCAGCAGCCAAGGGCTAGCGGGAGTGTACGAGCAGTACTTC. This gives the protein CASSQGLAGVYEQYF.

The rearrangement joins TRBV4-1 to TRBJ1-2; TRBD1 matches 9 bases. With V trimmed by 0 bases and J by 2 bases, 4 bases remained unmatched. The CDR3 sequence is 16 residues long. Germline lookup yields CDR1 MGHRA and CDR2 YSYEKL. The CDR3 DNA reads TGCGCCAGCAGCCAAGACCTGGACAGGGGAAACTATGGCTACACCTTC. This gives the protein CASSQDLDRGNYGYTF.

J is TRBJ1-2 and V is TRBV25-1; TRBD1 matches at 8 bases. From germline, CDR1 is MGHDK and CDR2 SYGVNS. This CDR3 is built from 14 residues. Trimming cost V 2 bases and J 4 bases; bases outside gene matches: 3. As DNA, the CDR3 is TGTGCCAGCAGTGAAGGACAGGGTGTCTATGGCTACACCTTC. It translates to CASSEGQGVYGYTF.

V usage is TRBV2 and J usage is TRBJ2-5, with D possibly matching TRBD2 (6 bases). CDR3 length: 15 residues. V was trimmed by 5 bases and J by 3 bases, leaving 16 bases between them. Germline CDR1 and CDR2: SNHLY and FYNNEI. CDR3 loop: CASSQEGTGEETQYF. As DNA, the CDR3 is TGTGCCAGCAGTCAAGAAGGTACGGGAGAAGAGACCCAGTACTTC. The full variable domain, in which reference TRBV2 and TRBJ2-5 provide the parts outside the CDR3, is EPEVTQTPSHQVTQMGQEVILRCVPISNHLYFYWYRQILGQKVEFLVSFYNNEISEKSEIFDDQFSVERPDGSNFTLKIRSTKLEDSAMYFCASSQEGTGEETQYFGPGTRLLVL.

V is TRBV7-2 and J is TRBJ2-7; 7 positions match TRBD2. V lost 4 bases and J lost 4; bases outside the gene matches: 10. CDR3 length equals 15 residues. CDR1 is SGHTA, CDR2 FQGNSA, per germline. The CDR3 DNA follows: TGTGCCAGCAGCTCGGTCGGCGGGAGTAATTACGAGCAGTACTTC. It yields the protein CASSSVGGSNYEQYF.

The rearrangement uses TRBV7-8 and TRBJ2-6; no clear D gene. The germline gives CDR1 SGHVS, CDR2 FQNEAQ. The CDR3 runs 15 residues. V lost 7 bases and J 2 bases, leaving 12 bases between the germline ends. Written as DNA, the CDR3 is TGTGCCAGCACCCAGGCACCCGCTGGGGCCAACGTCCTGACTTTC. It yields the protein CASTQAPAGANVLTF. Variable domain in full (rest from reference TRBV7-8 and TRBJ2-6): GAGVSQSPRYKVAKRGQDVALRCDPISGHVSLFWYQQALGQGPEFLTYFQNEAQLDKSGLPSDRFFAERPEGSVSTLKIQRTQQEDSAVYLCASTQAPAGANVLTFGAGSRLTVL.

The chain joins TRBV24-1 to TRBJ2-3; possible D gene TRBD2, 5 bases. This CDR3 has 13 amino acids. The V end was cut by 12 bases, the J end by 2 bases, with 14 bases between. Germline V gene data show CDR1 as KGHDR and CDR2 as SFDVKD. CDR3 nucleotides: TGTGCCTCAGAGGGATCTGACACAGATACGCAGTATTTT. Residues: CASEGSDTDTQYF.

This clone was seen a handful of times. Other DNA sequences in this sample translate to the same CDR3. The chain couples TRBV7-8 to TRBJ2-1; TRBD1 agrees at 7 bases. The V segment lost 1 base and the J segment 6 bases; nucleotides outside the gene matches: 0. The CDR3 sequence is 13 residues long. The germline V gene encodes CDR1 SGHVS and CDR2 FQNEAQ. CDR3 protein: CASSLDRGNEQFF. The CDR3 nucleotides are TGTGCCAGCAGCTTAGACAGGGGCAATGAGCAGTTCTTC.

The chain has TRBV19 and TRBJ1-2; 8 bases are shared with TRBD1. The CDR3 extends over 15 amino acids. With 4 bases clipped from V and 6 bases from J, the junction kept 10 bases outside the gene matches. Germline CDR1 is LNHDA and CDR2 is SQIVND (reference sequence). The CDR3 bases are TGTGCCAGTAGTACCGCCTGGACAGGGTTCGATGGCTACACCTTC. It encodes CASSTAWTGFDGYTF.

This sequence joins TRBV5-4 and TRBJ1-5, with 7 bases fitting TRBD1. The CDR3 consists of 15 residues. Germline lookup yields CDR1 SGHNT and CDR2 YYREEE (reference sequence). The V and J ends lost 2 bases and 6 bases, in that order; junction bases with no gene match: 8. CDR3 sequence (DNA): TGTGCCAGCAGCTTTGACAGGGCCGAGAGTCAGCCCCAGCATTTT. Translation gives CASSFDRAESQPQHF.

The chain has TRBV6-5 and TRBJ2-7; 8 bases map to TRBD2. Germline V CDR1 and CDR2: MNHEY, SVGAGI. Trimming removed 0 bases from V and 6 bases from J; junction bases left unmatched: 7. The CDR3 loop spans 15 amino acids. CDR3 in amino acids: CASSYSAGGTLEQYF. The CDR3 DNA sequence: TGTGCCAGCAGTTACTCGGCGGGAGGCACACTCGAGCAGTACTTC.

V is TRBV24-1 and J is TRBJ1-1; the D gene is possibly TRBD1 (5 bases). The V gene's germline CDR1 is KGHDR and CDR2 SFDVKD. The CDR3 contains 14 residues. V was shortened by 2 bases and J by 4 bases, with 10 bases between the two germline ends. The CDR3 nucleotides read TGTGCCACCAGTGATTCAAGGGGTGGCACTGAAGCTTTCTTT. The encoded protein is CATSDSRGGTEAFF.

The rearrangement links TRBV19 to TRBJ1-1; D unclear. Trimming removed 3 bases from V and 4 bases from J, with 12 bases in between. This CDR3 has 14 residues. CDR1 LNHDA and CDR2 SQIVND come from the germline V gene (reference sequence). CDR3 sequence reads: CASSIPRRGTEAFF. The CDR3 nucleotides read TGTGCCAGTAGTATCCCCCGTCGGGGCACTGAAGCTTTCTTT.

The CDR3 DNA is TGTGCCAGCGGCCCGGGGGGGTCTGGGGCCAACGTCCTGACTTTC. Its translation is CASGPGGSGANVLTF. V and J are TRBV6-5 and TRBJ2-6; TRBD2 matches at 8 bases. After removal of 8 bases from V and 1 base from J, the junction contained 4 bases not matched to a gene. CDR3 length equals 15 residues. Germline CDR1 MNHEY, CDR2 SVGAGI.

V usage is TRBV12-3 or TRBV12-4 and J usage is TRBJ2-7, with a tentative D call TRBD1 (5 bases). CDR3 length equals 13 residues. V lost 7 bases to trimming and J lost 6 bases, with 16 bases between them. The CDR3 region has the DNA TGTGCCAGCACCATGGCAGGGTCGGGCGAGCAGTACTTC. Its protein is CASTMAGSGEQYF.

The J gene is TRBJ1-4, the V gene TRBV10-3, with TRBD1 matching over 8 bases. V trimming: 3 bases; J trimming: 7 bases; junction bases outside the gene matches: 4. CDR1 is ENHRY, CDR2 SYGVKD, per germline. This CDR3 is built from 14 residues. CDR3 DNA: TGTGCCATCAGTGACAGGGGGCGTAGTGAAAAACTGTTTTTT. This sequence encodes CAISDRGRSEKLFF.

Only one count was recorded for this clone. The CDR3 DNA sequence: TGTGCCATCAGTGGAGGTCGTAATGAGCAGTTCTTC. Its translation is CAISGGRNEQFF. The chain joins TRBV10-3 to TRBJ2-1; D is ambiguous. The CDR3 is 12 amino acids. CDR1 and CDR2 from the germline V gene are ENHRY and SYGVKD. The V and J ends lost 4 bases and 7 bases respectively, with 8 bases between them.

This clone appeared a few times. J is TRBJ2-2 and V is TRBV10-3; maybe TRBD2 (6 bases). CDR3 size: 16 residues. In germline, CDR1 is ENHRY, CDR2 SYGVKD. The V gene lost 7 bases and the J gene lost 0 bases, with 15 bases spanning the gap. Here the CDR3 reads CAINAGAGPNTGELFF. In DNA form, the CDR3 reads TGTGCCATCAACGCAGGAGCGGGTCCGAACACCGGGGAGCTGTTTTTT.

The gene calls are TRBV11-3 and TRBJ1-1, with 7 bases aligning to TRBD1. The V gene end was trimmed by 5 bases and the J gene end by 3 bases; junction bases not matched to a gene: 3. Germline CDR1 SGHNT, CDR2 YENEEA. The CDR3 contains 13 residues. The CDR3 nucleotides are TGTGCCAGCAGCAAGCAGGGGGACACTGAAGCTTTCTTT. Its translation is CASSKQGDTEAFF. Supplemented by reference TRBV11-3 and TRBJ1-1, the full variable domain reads EAGVVQSPRYKIIEKKQPVAFWCNPISGHNTLYWYLQNLGQGPELLIRYENEEAVDDSQLPKDRFSAERLKGVDSTLKIQPAELGDSAVYLCASSKQGDTEAFFGQGTRLTVV.